This record looks at one TCR beta chain sequence and its context. Its matching antigen is unknown. TCRdb's table, derived via immunoSEQ multiplex PCR, lists solely in-frame clones and lacks some. Of tens of thousands of clones detected, roughly 89% appear once; the ten largest clones hold 13% to 15%. From germline, CDR1 is LNHDA and CDR2 SQIVND (reference sequence). CDR3 length: 15 amino acids. V was trimmed by 1 base and J by 1 base, leaving 8 bases between them. The data stem from a study of OX40 agonist ivuxolimab in advanced cancers. Overall study: Patients were infused with ivuxolimab every 2 weeks at 0.01 to 10 mg/kg. Of mixed ages from 23 to 79 and averaging about 56 years, the group was about 80% male. General study results and limits: On average, CD8+ T cells showed a greater number of expanded clones than CD4+. The study did not work out the antigen specificity of the expanded peripheral T cells.

The receptor was isolated from an adult with an advanced solid tumor such as melanoma, head and neck, liver or kidney cancer. Material: CD4+ or CD8+ T cells sorted from blood, obtained in a trial of the OX40 agonist ivuxolimab. This chain links TRBV19 with TRBJ1-5; no clear D gene. The CDR3: CASSIGRQSNQPQHF. The CDR3 DNA reads as TGTGCCAGTAGTATAGGACGGCAGAGCAATCAGCCCCAGCATTTT.